This T cell receptor beta chain derives from a study of spatial heterogeneity in lung cancer. Background on the study: The study sequenced follow-up PBMC samples when they were available, at a median of about 23 months after resection. Beta-chain sequences were consistently detected more often than alpha-chain sequences.

Every TCR cDNA molecule bore its own unique molecular identifier. TCRdb independently ran MiXCR on the 5' RACE reads; one entry per CDR3 protein. Found here are around 120,000 distinct CDR3 sequences, about 12% of them singletons; the top ten hold around a sixth. The time point: blood at routine non-recurrence follow-up after resection. Tumor, nontumor lung or frozen PBMC supplied whole RNA that was sequenced unsorted. This sequence originates from a male donor with early-stage non-small cell lung cancer. The input for sequencing was PBMCs, taken at follow-up.

CDR3 sequence (DNA): TGTGCTAGTGCCCTCCCCGGACACTACGAGCAGTACTTC. Its translation: CASALPGHYEQYF. The chain is built from TRBV12-5 and TRBJ2-7; D perhaps matches TRBD1 (5 bases). V dropped 7 bases and J dropped 3 bases, with 13 bases sitting between them. The CDR3 extends over 13 amino acids. CDR1 and CDR2 from the germline V gene are LGHNT and FRNRAP.